This T cell receptor beta chain comes out of a study of cytomegalovirus exposure and HLA in healthy donors. Study results and limitations: As immune exposure information, only CMV serostatus was available.

Details on this clone: Its target is not known.

The CDR3 consists of 13 residues. Germline CDR1 and CDR2: LNHDA and SQIVND (reference sequence). V lost 3 bases, J lost 5 bases, and 10 bases lay in between. PCR was performed using 60 Vbeta and 13 Jbeta primers. Sequencing was performed with immunoSEQ multiplex PCR; in TCRdb, only in-frame clones are kept and a portion is missing. The sample records nearly 95,000 clones, roughly three fifths being singletons. The V and J genes are TRBV19 and TRBJ2-5; D not certain. This TCR came from a woman in her 30s in good health and CMV-seronegative. The source material was PBMCs. For the CDR3, the DNA is TGTGCCAGTAGTATCAGTAGCAAGGAGACCCAGTACTTC. It is translated as CASSISSKETQYF.